The clone carrying this T cell receptor beta chain came up many times. The antigen remains undetermined. The data originate from a study of CD8 T cells in ankylosing spondylitis. Study-level results: The authors reported significant enrichment of disease-linked clones in matched ankylosing spondylitis synovial fluid. Reactive arthritis synovial fluid and blood were previously reported to contain some motif variants.

TCRdb processed the 5' RACE reads anew with MiXCR; each CDR3 protein has one entry. The data show around 140,000 distinct CDR3 sequences, with more than 9.5% seen just once and roughly 4.3% held by the top ten. Sequencing was done on a sample of blood, either unsorted or a sorted T cell fraction (not recorded which). This receptor was obtained from a female donor with ankylosing spondylitis or in good health (not recorded which).

CDR3 DNA sequence: TGTGCCAGCAGCTTGGCCTTGACAGGACAGGGGGTCGGAGGATCCAAAAACATTCAGTACTTC. Translating it yields CASSLALTGQGVGGSKNIQYF. The rearrangement uses TRBV5-4 and TRBJ2-4; TRBD1 matches 10 bases. The CDR3 is 21 amino acids. Germline CDR1 is SGHNT and CDR2 is YYREEE (reference sequence). The V and J ends lost 0 bases and 2 bases, in that order; junction bases with no gene match: 17.